A selection of T cell receptor beta chains follows, all from one sample in a study of blood T cell repertoires in COVID-19. TCRdb's copy holds only in-frame clones and misses some; the assay was immunoSEQ multiplex PCR. The sample lists 250,000 to 350,000 clones, 80% to 90% occurring once. The sample comprised PBMCs or T cells enriched from blood (not recorded which). The receptors here all came from a woman in her 30s who had recovered from COVID-19. The CDR3 runs from the conserved cysteine through the conserved F or W.

J gene: TRBJ2-3; V gene: TRBV2; CDR3 length: 15; CDR3 protein: CASSERTSGTDTQYF
J gene: TRBJ2-7; V gene: TRBV5-1; CDR3 length: 15; CDR3 protein: CASSLEGQGTGEQYF
J gene: TRBJ1-6; V gene: TRBV5-1; CDR3 length: 19; CDR3 protein: CASSSGTGALGSYNSPLHF
J gene: TRBJ2-3; V gene: TRBV24-1; CDR3 length: 18; CDR3 protein: CATSPSPLDRWDLDTQYF
J gene: TRBJ1-5; V gene: TRBV7-8; CDR3 length: 16; CDR3 protein: CASSLGREDVNQPQHF
J gene: TRBJ1-5; V gene: TRBV6-4; CDR3 length: 13; CDR3 protein: CASSQRVNQPQHF
J gene: TRBJ1-3; V gene: TRBV5-5; CDR3 length: 15; CDR3 protein: CASSIRTGTGNTIYF
J gene: TRBJ2-1; V gene: TRBV3-1/TRBV3-2; CDR3 length: 17; CDR3 protein: CASSLGGIAVYYNEQFF
J gene: TRBJ2-2; V gene: TRBV11-2; CDR3 length: 15; CDR3 protein: CASSSTGDIAGELFF
J gene: TRBJ2-2; V gene: TRBV6-5; CDR3 length: 15; CDR3 protein: CASSSDRGRSGELFF
J gene: TRBJ2-3; V gene: TRBV7-8; CDR3 length: 16; CDR3 protein: CASSSQGALSTDTQYF
J gene: TRBJ2-2; V gene: TRBV5-6; CDR3 length: 16; CDR3 protein: CASSPGTGMNTGELFF
J gene: TRBJ2-5; V gene: TRBV7-9; CDR3 length: 10; CDR3 protein: CASHSKTQYF
J gene: TRBJ2-3; V gene: TRBV5-4; CDR3 length: 16; CDR3 protein: CASSPKTSGILDTQYF
J gene: TRBJ1-5; V gene: TRBV20-1; CDR3 length: 14; CDR3 protein: CSASIGVGNQPQHF
J gene: TRBJ1-1; V gene: TRBV2; CDR3 length: 10; CDR3 protein: CASKQGGTFF
J gene: TRBJ2-1; V gene: TRBV9; CDR3 length: 13; CDR3 protein: CASSATLVNEQFF
J gene: TRBJ2-7; V gene: TRBV5-1; CDR3 length: 13; CDR3 protein: CASSLSSGSEQYF
J gene: TRBJ2-1; V gene: TRBV7-2; CDR3 length: 13; CDR3 protein: CASSTNRGNEQFF
J gene: TRBJ1-1; V gene: TRBV4-1; CDR3 length: 18; CDR3 protein: CASSLSLRGVRRGTEAFF
J gene: TRBJ1-5; V gene: TRBV27; CDR3 length: 15; CDR3 protein: CASSLLGTGNQPQHF
J gene: TRBJ1-6; V gene: TRBV25-1; CDR3 length: 14; CDR3 protein: CASSEILVGSPLHF
J gene: TRBJ1-4; V gene: TRBV7-9; CDR3 length: 14; CDR3 protein: CASSLRGMYEKLFF
J gene: TRBJ2-7; V gene: TRBV11-2; CDR3 length: 12; CDR3 protein: CASSLQGNEQYF
J gene: TRBJ1-3; V gene: TRBV28; CDR3 length: 16; CDR3 protein: CASSLIQRNSGNTIYF
J gene: TRBJ2-5; V gene: TRBV7-9; CDR3 length: 12; CDR3 protein: CASSHSGETQYF
J gene: TRBJ2-7; V gene: TRBV6-1; CDR3 length: 12; CDR3 protein: CASWTGGHEQYF
J gene: TRBJ2-5; V gene: TRBV29-1; CDR3 length: 14; CDR3 protein: CSVEDPAGKETQYF
J gene: TRBJ1-2; V gene: TRBV5-1; CDR3 length: 16; CDR3 protein: CASSFNLDLGYYGYTF
J gene: TRBJ2-5; V gene: TRBV3-1/TRBV3-2; CDR3 length: 14; CDR3 protein: CASSLRVGGETQYF
J gene: TRBJ2-7; V gene: TRBV6-5; CDR3 length: 11; CDR3 protein: CASGLPYEQYF
J gene: TRBJ2-1; V gene: TRBV4-1; CDR3 length: 16; CDR3 protein: CASSPSTSGNYNEQFF
J gene: TRBJ2-5; V gene: TRBV27; CDR3 length: 14; CDR3 protein: CASSHFDSQETQYF
J gene: TRBJ2-7; V gene: TRBV27; CDR3 length: 15; CDR3 protein: CASSPLPDRAYEQYF
J gene: TRBJ1-4; V gene: TRBV5-1; CDR3 length: 14; CDR3 protein: CASSLVSGNEKLFF
J gene: TRBJ1-6; V gene: TRBV19; CDR3 length: 20; CDR3 protein: CASSIFGGQNYISSGSPLHF
J gene: TRBJ2-7; V gene: TRBV20-1; CDR3 length: 10; CDR3 protein: CSASGDEQYF
J gene: TRBJ1-3; V gene: TRBV10-2; CDR3 length: 17; CDR3 protein: CASSVGTGVSHGNTIYF
J gene: TRBJ1-2; V gene: TRBV30; CDR3 length: 20; CDR3 protein: CAWSSERIAPGAGGGYGYTF
J gene: TRBJ1-4; V gene: TRBV6-6; CDR3 length: 15; CDR3 protein: CASSPQGLANEKLFF
J gene: TRBJ2-1; V gene: TRBV11-3; CDR3 length: 14; CDR3 protein: CASSPWSIDNEQFF